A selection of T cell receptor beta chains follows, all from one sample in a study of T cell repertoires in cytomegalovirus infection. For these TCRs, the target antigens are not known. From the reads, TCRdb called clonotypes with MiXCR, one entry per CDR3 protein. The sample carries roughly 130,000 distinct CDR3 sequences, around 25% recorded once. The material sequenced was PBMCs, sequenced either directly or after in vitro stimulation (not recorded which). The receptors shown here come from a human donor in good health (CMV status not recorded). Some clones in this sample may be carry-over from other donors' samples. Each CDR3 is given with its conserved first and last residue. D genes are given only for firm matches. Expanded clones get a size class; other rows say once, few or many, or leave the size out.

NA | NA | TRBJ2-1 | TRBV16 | CASSQSGAWAPEFF | TGTGCCAGCAGCCAATCAGGTGCCTGGGCCCCGGAGTTCTTC
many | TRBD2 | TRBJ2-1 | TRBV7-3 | CASTVSGSGTGEQFF | TGTGCCAGCACCGTTAGCGGGAGTGGTACAGGTGAGCAGTTCTTC
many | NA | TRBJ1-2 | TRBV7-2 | CASSLVSRFSNYGYTF | TGTGCCAGCAGCTTAGTATCCAGGTTCTCTAACTATGGCTACACCTTC
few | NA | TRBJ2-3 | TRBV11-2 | CASSFRNRGYTDTQYF | TGTGCCAGCAGCTTTCGTAATCGGGGGTACACAGATACGCAGTATTTT
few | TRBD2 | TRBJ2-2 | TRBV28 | CASSFGLAGGPPGELFF | TGTGCCAGCAGTTTCGGACTAGCGGGAGGGCCACCCGGGGAGCTGTTTTTT
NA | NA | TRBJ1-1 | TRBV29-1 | CSGMIGAMNTEAFF | TGCAGCGGGATGATAGGGGCTATGAACACTGAAGCTTTCTTT
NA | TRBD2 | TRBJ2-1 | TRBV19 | CASKKGLAGAPYNEQFF | TGTGCCAGTAAAAAAGGACTAGCGGGAGCCCCTTACAATGAGCAGTTCTTC
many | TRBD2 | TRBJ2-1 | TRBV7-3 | CASSSRGAGVDEQFF | TGTGCCAGCAGCTCCCGAGGAGCGGGAGTCGATGAGCAGTTCTTC
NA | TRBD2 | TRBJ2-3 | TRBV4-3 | CASSSSGTRSSDTQYF | TGCGCCAGCAGCAGCTCCGGGACTAGGTCGTCAGATACGCAGTATTTT
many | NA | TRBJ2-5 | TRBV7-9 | CASSLRAGMETQYF | TGTGCCAGCAGCTTGAGGGCGGGGATGGAGACCCAGTACTTC
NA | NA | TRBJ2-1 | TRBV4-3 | CASSQDRALNEQFF | TGCGCCAGCAGCCAAGATCGGGCCTTGAATGAGCAGTTCTTC
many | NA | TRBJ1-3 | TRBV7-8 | CASSLGQSSGNTIYF | TGTGCCAGCAGCTTAGGGCAGAGCTCTGGAAACACCATATATTTT
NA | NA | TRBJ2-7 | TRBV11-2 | CASSSSPRYEQYF | TGTGCCAGCAGCTCGTCCCCCAGATACGAGCAGTACTTC
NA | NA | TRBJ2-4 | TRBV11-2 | CASSLAPGTQGIQYF | TGTGCCAGCAGCTTAGCCCCCGGTACTCAAGGGATTCAGTACTTC
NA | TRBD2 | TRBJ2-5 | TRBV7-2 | CASSTSGRAGETQYF | TGTGCCAGCAGCACCAGCGGGAGAGCTGGAGAGACCCAGTACTTC
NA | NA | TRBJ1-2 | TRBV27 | CASSPPGRQGYTF | TGTGCCAGCAGCCCTCCGGGGAGGCAGGGCTACACCTTC
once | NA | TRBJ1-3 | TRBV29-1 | CSVVPAISGNTIYF | TGCAGCGTTGTGCCGGCCATCTCTGGAAACACCATATATTTT
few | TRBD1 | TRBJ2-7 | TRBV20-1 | CSARDRTGGVGEQYF | TGCAGTGCTAGAGATCGCACAGGGGGCGTGGGGGAGCAGTACTTC
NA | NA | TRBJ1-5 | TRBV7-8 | CASSWERDQPQHF | TGTGCCAGCAGCTGGGAGAGGGATCAGCCCCAGCATTTT
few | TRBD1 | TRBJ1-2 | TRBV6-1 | CASRSMGQGFSGYTF | TGTGCCAGCAGGTCAATGGGACAGGGGTTCTCTGGCTACACCTTC
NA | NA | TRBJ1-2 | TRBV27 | CASRSGGLVGYTF | TGTGCCAGCAGAAGTGGGGGATTAGTTGGCTACACCTTC
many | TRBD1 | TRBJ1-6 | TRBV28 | CASSRDRRNSPLHF | TGTGCCAGCAGCCGGGACAGACGGAATTCACCCCTCCACTTT
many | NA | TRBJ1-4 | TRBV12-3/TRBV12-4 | CASTPGMGVDEKLFF | TGTGCCAGCACCCCCGGGATGGGGGTTGATGAAAAACTGTTTTTT
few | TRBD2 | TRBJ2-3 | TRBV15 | CATRRGAGVTDTQYF | TGTGCCACCAGGCGAGGAGCGGGGGTTACAGATACGCAGTATTTT
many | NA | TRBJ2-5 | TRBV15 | CATSRGPLPQETQYF | TGTGCCACCAGCAGAGGCCCGCTCCCCCAAGAGACCCAGTACTTC
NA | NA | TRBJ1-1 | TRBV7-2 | CASSFRMSGTEAFF | TGTGCCAGCAGCTTTCGGATGAGTGGCACTGAAGCTTTCTTT
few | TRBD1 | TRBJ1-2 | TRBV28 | CASLPFTGDYGYTF | TGTGCCAGCCTCCCGTTTACAGGGGACTATGGCTACACCTTC
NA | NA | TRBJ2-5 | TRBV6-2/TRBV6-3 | CASSLTLAIGETQYF | TGTGCCAGCAGCCTAACCCTAGCGATTGGAGAGACCCAGTACTTC
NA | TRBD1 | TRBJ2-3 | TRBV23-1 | CASSQPWPPGGTDTQYF | TGCGCCAGCAGTCAACCGTGGCCCCCAGGGGGAACAGATACGCAGTATTTT
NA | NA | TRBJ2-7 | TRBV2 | CASSRADYEQYF | TGTGCCAGCAGTAGGGCAGACTACGAGCAGTACTTC
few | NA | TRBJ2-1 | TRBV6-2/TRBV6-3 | CASSSFSYNEQFF | TGTGCCAGCAGTTCGTTCTCCTACAATGAGCAGTTCTTC
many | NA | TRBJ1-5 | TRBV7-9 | CASSPGSVIQPQHF | TGTGCCAGCAGCCCCGGGAGTGTGATCCAGCCCCAGCATTTT
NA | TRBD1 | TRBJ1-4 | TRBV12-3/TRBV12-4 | CASSHRGISEKLFF | TGTGCCAGCAGTCACAGGGGAATAAGCGAAAAACTGTTTTTT
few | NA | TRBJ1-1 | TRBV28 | CASMEVDGTEAFF | TGTGCCAGCATGGAGGTTGACGGCACTGAAGCTTTCTTT
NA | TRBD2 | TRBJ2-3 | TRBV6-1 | CASAKMTSGRDKVYF | TGTGCCAGCGCAAAAATGACTAGCGGGAGAGATAAGGTGTATTTT